The 27 T cell receptor beta chains below come from one sample, sequenced in a study of cytomegalovirus exposure and HLA in healthy donors. This PCR relied on a set of 60 Vbeta primers and 13 Jbeta primers. Data came from immunoSEQ multiplex PCR; TCRdb stores just in-frame clones and leaves some out. The sample consists of some 150,000 clones, around 69% of them appearing once. The material sequenced was PBMCs. The source of these receptors is a young woman in good health and CMV-seronegative.

This chain links TRBV29-1 with TRBJ2-7; 7 positions agree with TRBD2. The CDR3 covers 14 residues. J gave up 3 bases and V 6 bases, and 11 bases lay outside the gene matches. Germline CDR1 and CDR2: SQVTM and ANQGSEA. The CDR3 DNA is TGCAGCGTGTCAGAGCGGGACTTCTACTACGAGCAGTACTTC. Its protein product is CSVSERDFYYEQYF.

In its sample, this clone was seen a few times. This chain uses TRBV28 with TRBJ2-1; a possible D gene is TRBD2 (5 bases). Trimming took 5 bases from V and 7 from J, leaving 15 bases between them. This CDR3 contains 14 residues. From germline, CDR1 is MDHEN and CDR2 SYDVKM. The CDR3 bases are TGTGCCAGCAGTCCCTCGGAGGTCTGGAATGAGCAGTTCTTC. Its translation: CASSPSEVWNEQFF. The variable domain in full, with the rest retrieved from reference TRBV28 and TRBJ2-1, is DVKVTQSSRYLVKRTGEKVFLECVQDMDHENMFWYRQDPGLGLRLIYFSYDVKMKEKGDIPEGYSVSREKKERFSLILESASTNQTSMYLCASSPSEVWNEQFFGPGTRLTVL.

V is TRBV4-3 and J is TRBJ2-7; a possible D gene is TRBD2 (5 bases). V was cut by 0 bases and J by 7 bases, with 10 bases left in between. The CDR3 contains 13 residues. The germline V gene has CDR1 LGHNA and CDR2 YSLEER. CDR3 residues: CASSQDREWEQYF. The CDR3 region has the DNA TGCGCCAGCAGCCAAGATAGGGAGTGGGAGCAGTACTTC.

The genes are TRBV6-5 and TRBJ2-3; D gene uncertain. There are 13 residues in the CDR3. The germline gives CDR1 MNHEY, CDR2 SVGAGI. V was pared by 5 bases and J by 3 bases, with 9 bases between. In DNA form, the CDR3 reads TGTGCCAGCAGTGAGCCAGCGACAGATACGCAGTATTTT. Its protein is CASSEPATDTQYF.

This clone was seen a single time. This sequence joins TRBV4-2 and TRBJ2-5; 9 bases line up with TRBD2. This CDR3 is built from 18 residues. Per germline, CDR1 LGHNA and CDR2 YNFKEQ. J lost 0 bases, V lost 4 bases, and 12 bases had no gene match. In nucleotides, the CDR3 is TGTGCCAGCAGCCGTGCCCCGTCAGCGGGGGGTTACCAAGAGACCCAGTACTTC. Amino acid sequence: CASSRAPSAGGYQETQYF.

The chain combines TRBV28 with TRBJ1-5; D not resolved. V lost 6 bases and J lost 7, with 13 bases in between. Germline V CDR1 and CDR2: MDHEN, SYDVKM. The CDR3 covers 13 residues. The CDR3 DNA reads as TGTGCCAGCAGCCCTAACTACGTACAGCCCCAGCATTTT. It yields the protein CASSPNYVQPQHF.

This CDR3 reads CASRRLLGGPQHF. The CDR3, as DNA: TGTGCCAGCAGGCGGCTCCTCGGGGGTCCCCAGCATTTT. V is TRBV28 and J is TRBJ1-5, with D possibly matching TRBD1 (5 bases). This CDR3 spans 13 amino acids. CDR1 is MDHEN and CDR2 is SYDVKM in the germline V gene. V lost 6 bases and J 10 bases, leaving 16 bases between the germline ends.

V and J are TRBV5-1 and TRBJ1-1, with 9 bases identical to TRBD1. Germline CDR1 SGHRS, CDR2 YFSETQ. J gave up 8 bases and V 0 bases, and 8 bases lay outside the gene matches. The CDR3 runs to 15 residues. Here the CDR3 DNA reads TGCGCCAGCAGCTTGGTAGGGACAGGGATGGAAGAAGCTTTCTTT. This gives the protein CASSLVGTGMEEAFF.

V usage is TRBV2 and J usage is TRBJ2-2, with no clear D. The germline gives CDR1 SNHLY, CDR2 FYNNEI. This CDR3 comprises 15 residues. Trimming stripped 7 bases from V and 0 bases from J, with 12 bases between. For the CDR3, the DNA is TGTGCCAGCACCCGAGTAGTTTCGAACACCGGGGAGCTGTTTTTT. Its translation is CASTRVVSNTGELFF.

This clone was seen only a few times. The rearrangement uses TRBV28 and TRBJ2-1, with 10 bases that match TRBD2. Germline V gives CDR1 MDHEN, CDR2 SYDVKM. This CDR3 contains 14 residues. V lost 6 bases and J lost 9; bases outside the gene matches: 8. CDR3 sequence: CASRGLAGVFEQFF. The CDR3 DNA sequence: TGTGCCAGCAGAGGGCTAGCGGGGGTTTTTGAGCAGTTCTTC.

The chain links TRBV21-1 to TRBJ1-5. TRBV21-1 is a listed pseudogene. There are 14 residues in the CDR3. DNA of the CDR3: TGTGCCAGCAGCTGTCGGGCCGGGGATCAGCCCCAGCATTTT. This gives the protein CASSCRAGDQPQHF.

The rearrangement joins TRBV11-2 to TRBJ2-1; 12 bases are a match to TRBD2. CDR3 length: 15 amino acids. J was trimmed by 4 bases and V by 4 bases; bases with no gene match: 2. Germline loops: CDR1 SGHAT, CDR2 FQNNGV. CDR3 bases: TGTGCCAGCAGCTCAGGACTAGCGGGATACAATGAGCAGTTCTTC. Its protein is CASSSGLAGYNEQFF. The full variable domain, with the rest looked up from reference TRBV11-2 and TRBJ2-1, is EAGVAQSPRYKIIEKRQSVAFWCNPISGHATLYWYQQILGQGPKLLIQFQNNGVVDDSQLPKDRFSAERLKGVDSTLKIQPAKLEDSAVYLCASSSGLAGYNEQFFGPGTRLTVL.

This chain links TRBV7-2 with TRBJ2-2; no clear D. Germline V lookup: CDR1 SGHTA, CDR2 FQGNSA. The length of the CDR3 is 15 residues. V dropped 5 bases and J dropped 4 bases, with 14 bases sitting between them. The DNA of the CDR3 is TGTGCCAGCAGCCGATTCCTGAGAAGCACCGGGGAGCTGTTTTTT. It specifies CASSRFLRSTGELFF.

The V call is TRBV6-1, the J call TRBJ2-7; unclear D gene. The CDR3 consists of 13 residues. The V end was cut by 1 base, the J end by 1 base, with 5 bases between. Germline assignment: CDR1 MNHNS and CDR2 SASEGT. The chain's CDR3 is CASSEGTSYEQYF. The CDR3 DNA reads TGTGCCAGCAGTGAAGGCACTTCCTACGAGCAGTACTTC.

The chain recombines TRBV28 with TRBJ2-7; unclear D gene. Trimming stripped 5 bases from V and 2 bases from J, with 19 bases between. This CDR3 comprises 16 residues. Germline values: CDR1 MDHEN, CDR2 SYDVKM. CDR3 DNA: TGTGCCAGCAGTCTTCCCCAGGTCCGGCTCCCCTACGAGCAGTACTTC. Translated: CASSLPQVRLPYEQYF.

The chain carries TRBV15 and TRBJ1-3; maybe TRBD1 (5 bases). This CDR3 contains 14 residues. With 1 base removed from V and 9 bases from J, the gap between germline ends came to 13 bases. In germline, CDR1 is LNHNV, CDR2 YYDKDF (reference sequence). The CDR3 sequence is CATSRAREAGTIYF. CDR3 nucleotides: TGTGCCACCAGCAGAGCCAGGGAAGCCGGCACCATATATTTT. Drawing the rest from reference TRBV15 and TRBJ1-3, the complete variable domain is DAMVIQNPRYQVTQFGKPVTLSCSQTLNHNVMYWYQQKSSQAPKLLFHYYDKDFNNEADTPDNFQSRRPNTSFCFLDIRSPGLGDTAMYLCATSRAREAGTIYFGEGSWLTVV.

This chain connects TRBV18 to TRBJ2-7, with 9 bases that match TRBD1. Germline V gene lookup returns CDR1 KGHSH and CDR2 LQKENI. The CDR3 contains 14 residues. Trimming removed 4 bases from V and 3 bases from J; junction bases left unmatched: 4. The CDR3 reads CASSLGDRDYEQYF. The CDR3 nucleotides are TGTGCCAGCTCACTCGGGGACAGGGACTACGAGCAGTACTTC.

The genes are TRBV15 and TRBJ1-1; maybe TRBD1 (5 bases). The CDR3 runs 15 residues. Germline assignment: CDR1 LNHNV and CDR2 YYDKDF (reference sequence). Trimming stripped 3 bases from V and 4 bases from J, with 15 bases between. CDR3 in amino acids: CATSSSPGGGTEAFF. CDR3 nucleotides: TGTGCCACCAGCAGCTCACCGGGGGGGGGCACTGAAGCTTTCTTT.

The chain combines TRBV28 with TRBJ1-4; D is unclear. The CDR3 runs 11 residues. Germline assignment: CDR1 MDHEN and CDR2 SYDVKM. The ends were cut back, 5 bases at V and 5 bases at J, with 3 bases in the middle. DNA of the CDR3: TGTGCCAGCAGTCTGAATGAAAAACTGTTTTTT. Translated, it gives CASSLNEKLFF. Variable domain in full (rest from reference TRBV28 and TRBJ1-4): DVKVTQSSRYLVKRTGEKVFLECVQDMDHENMFWYRQDPGLGLRLIYFSYDVKMKEKGDIPEGYSVSREKKERFSLILESASTNQTSMYLCASSLNEKLFFGSGTQLSVL.

The chain combines TRBV5-8 with TRBJ1-5; a possible D gene is TRBD1 (5 bases). This CDR3 contains 15 residues. Germline V gene lookup returns CDR1 SGHTS and CDR2 YDEGEE. V lost 4 bases, J lost 3 bases, and 14 bases lay in between. The chain's CDR3 is CASSAGRGYNQPQHF. The CDR3 coding sequence is TGTGCCAGCAGCGCGGGGAGGGGTTACAATCAGCCCCAGCATTTT.

V usage is TRBV7-9 and J usage is TRBJ2-5, with TRBD1 matching over 7 bases. Per the germline V gene, CDR1 is SEHNR and CDR2 is FQNEAQ (reference sequence). The trim removed 5 bases at V and 0 bases at J, leaving 6 bases unmatched. The CDR3 contains 15 residues. In nucleotides, the CDR3 is TGTGCCAGCAGCGTGGGACAGTTAAACCAAGAGACCCAGTACTTC. This encodes CASSVGQLNQETQYF.

Of note for this clone: At one end the junction does not follow the germline gene, possibly because of a read error. The chain employs TRBV29-1 and TRBJ2-7, with 11 bases matching TRBD1. The V gene's germline CDR1 is SQVTM and CDR2 ANQGSEA. This CDR3 region has 15 residues. The DNA of the CDR3 is TGCAGCGTTAAAGATATGGGACAGGGGGGCTACGAGCAGTACTTC. It yields the protein CSVKDMGQGGYEQYF.

The rearrangement uses TRBV7-9 and TRBJ2-7; 8 positions match TRBD1. The CDR3 is 13 residues long. The germline V gene has CDR1 SEHNR and CDR2 FQNEAQ (reference sequence). J was trimmed by 5 bases and V by 4 bases; bases with no gene match: 4. The CDR3: CASSSGTGNEQYF. The CDR3 nucleotides are TGTGCCAGCAGCTCCGGGACAGGCAACGAGCAGTACTTC.

This clone was detected a few times. The chain recombines TRBV6-5 with TRBJ2-7; 8 bases agree with TRBD2. This CDR3 spans 14 amino acids. Trimming removed 5 bases from V and 5 bases from J; junction bases left unmatched: 8. The germline V gene has CDR1 MNHEY and CDR2 SVGAGI. CDR3 sequence (DNA): TGTGCCAGCAGTACCCGCGGGGGGTTCCACGAGCAGTACTTC. Its protein is CASSTRGGFHEQYF.

This sequence joins TRBV18 and TRBJ2-1, with a possible D match to TRBD1 (6 bases). V lost 6 bases to trimming and J lost 1 base, with 10 bases between them. The CDR3 runs to 14 residues. CDR1 is KGHSH, CDR2 LQKENI, per germline. The DNA for the CDR3 is TGTGCCAGCTCGTTTACAGGGTCCTACAATGAGCAGTTCTTC. Its protein is CASSFTGSYNEQFF.

To note about this clone: One end of the junction does not line up with germline, which may come from a read error. The J gene is TRBJ1-6, the V gene TRBV27, with unresolved D. The CDR3 contains 17 residues. Germline V gene data show CDR1 as MNHEY and CDR2 as SMNVEV (reference sequence). This CDR3 is CASSLKGFGVVGSPPHF. CDR3 coding DNA: TGTGCCAGCAGTTTAAAAGGTTTCGGGGTTGTGGGTTCACCCCCCCACTTT.

Concerning this clone: The germline gene is not matched at one end of the junction; a read error may be the cause. This chain joins TRBV7-2 and TRBJ2-7; D gene ambiguous. This CDR3 spans 13 amino acids. The germline V gene has CDR1 SGHTA and CDR2 FQGNSA. The CDR3, as DNA: TGTGCCAGCAGCTTGGGCTATTCCTACAAGCAGTACTTC. It encodes CASSLGYSYKQYF.